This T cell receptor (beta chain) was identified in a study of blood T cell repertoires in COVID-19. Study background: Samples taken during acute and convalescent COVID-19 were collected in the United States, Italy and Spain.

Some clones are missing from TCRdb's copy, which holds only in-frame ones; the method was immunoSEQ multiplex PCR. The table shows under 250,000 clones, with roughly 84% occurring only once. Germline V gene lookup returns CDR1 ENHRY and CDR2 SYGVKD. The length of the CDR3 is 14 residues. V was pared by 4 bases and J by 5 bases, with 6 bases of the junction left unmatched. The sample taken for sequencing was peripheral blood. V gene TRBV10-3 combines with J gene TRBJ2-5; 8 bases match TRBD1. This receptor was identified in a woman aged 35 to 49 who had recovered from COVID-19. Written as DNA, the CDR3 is TGTGCCATCAGTGGGAGGACAGGGCCCGAGACCCAGTACTTC. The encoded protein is CAISGRTGPETQYF.